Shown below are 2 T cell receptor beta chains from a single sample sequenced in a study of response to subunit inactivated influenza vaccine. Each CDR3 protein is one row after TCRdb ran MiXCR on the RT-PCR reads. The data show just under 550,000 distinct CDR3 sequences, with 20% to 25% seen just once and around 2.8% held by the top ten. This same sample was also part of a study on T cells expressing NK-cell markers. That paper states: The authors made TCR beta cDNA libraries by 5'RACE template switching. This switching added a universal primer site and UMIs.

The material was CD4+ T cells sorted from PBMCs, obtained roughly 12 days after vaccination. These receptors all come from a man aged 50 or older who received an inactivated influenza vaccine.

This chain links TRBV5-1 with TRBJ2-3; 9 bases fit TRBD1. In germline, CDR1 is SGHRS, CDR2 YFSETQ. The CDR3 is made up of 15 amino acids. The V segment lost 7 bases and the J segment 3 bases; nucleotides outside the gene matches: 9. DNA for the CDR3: TGCGCCAGCCTAATACAGGGGGCGCCGACAGATACGCAGTATTTT. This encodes CASLIQGAPTDTQYF.

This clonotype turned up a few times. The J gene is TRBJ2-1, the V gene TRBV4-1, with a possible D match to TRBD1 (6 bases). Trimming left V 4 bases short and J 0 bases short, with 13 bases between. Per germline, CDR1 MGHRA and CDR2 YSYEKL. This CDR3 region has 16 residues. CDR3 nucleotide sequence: TGCGCCAGCAGCCGGTTCCTGGACAGCTCCTACAATGAGCAGTTCTTC. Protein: CASSRFLDSSYNEQFF.